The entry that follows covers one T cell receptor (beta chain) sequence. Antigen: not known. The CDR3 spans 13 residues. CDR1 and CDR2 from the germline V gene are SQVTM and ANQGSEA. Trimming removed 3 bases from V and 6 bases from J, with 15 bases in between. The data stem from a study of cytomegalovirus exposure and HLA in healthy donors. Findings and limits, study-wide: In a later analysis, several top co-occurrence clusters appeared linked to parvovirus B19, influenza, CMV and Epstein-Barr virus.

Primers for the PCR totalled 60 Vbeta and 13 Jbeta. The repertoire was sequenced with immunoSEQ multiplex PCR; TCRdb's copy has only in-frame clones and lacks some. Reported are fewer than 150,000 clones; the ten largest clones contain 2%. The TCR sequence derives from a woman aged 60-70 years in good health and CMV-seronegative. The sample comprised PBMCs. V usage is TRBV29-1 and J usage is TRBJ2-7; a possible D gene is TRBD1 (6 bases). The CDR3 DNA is TGCAGCGTTGATGCAGGGGTTTCGGGCGAGCAGTACTTC. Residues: CSVDAGVSGEQYF.